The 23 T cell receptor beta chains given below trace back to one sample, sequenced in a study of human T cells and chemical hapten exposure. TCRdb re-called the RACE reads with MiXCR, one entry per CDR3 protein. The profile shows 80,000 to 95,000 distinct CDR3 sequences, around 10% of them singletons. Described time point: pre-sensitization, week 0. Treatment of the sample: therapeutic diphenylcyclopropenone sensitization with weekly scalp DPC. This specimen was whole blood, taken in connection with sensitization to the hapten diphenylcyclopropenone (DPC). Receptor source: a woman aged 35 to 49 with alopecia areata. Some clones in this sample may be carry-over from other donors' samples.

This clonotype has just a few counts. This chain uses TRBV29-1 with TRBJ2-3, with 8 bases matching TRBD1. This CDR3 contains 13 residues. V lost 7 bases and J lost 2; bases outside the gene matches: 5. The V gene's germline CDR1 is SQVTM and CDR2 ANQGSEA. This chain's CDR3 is CSGDRQNTDTQYF. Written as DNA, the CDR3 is TGCAGCGGGGACAGGCAAAACACAGATACGCAGTATTTT.

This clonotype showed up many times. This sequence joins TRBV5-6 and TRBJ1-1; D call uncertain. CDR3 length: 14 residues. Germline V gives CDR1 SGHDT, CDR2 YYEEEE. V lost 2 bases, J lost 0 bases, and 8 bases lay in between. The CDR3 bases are TGTGCCAGCAGCTTACGAGGGATGAACACTGAAGCTTTCTTT. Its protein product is CASSLRGMNTEAFF.

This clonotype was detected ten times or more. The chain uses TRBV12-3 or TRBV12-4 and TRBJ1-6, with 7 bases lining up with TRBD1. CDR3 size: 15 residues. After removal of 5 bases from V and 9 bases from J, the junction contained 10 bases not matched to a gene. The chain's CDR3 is CASSLQGFWGSPLHF. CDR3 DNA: TGTGCCAGCAGTCTACAGGGGTTTTGGGGTTCACCCCTCCACTTT.

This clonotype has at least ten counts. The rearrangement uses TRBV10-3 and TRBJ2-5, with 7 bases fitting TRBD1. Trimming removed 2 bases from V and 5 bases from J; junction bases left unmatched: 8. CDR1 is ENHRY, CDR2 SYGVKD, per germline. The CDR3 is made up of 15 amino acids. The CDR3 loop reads CAISEPATGLETQYF. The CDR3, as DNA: TGTGCCATCAGTGAGCCGGCGACAGGGCTGGAGACCCAGTACTTC.

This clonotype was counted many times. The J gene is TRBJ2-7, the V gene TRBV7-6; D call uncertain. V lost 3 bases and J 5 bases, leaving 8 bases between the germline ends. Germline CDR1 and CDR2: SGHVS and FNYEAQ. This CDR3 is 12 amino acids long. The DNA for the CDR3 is TGTGCCAGCAGCTTTAATGGGGACGAGCAGTACTTC. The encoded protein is CASSFNGDEQYF.

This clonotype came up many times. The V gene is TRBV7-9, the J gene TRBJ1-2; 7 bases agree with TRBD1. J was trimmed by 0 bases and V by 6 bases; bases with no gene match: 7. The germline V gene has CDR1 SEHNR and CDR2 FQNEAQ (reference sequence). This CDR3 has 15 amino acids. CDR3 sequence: CASSPGGAANYGYTF. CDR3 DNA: TGTGCCAGCAGTCCAGGGGGTGCAGCTAACTATGGCTACACCTTC.

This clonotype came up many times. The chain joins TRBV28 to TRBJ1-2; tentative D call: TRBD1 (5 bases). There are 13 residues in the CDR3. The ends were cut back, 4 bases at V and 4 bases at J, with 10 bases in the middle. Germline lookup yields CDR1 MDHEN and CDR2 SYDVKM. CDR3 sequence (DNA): TGTGCCAGCAGTTGGGACTTCTCCTATGGCTACACCTTC. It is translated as CASSWDFSYGYTF.

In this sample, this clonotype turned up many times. The CDR3 sequence: CASSYSSGLASETQYF. For the CDR3, the DNA is TGTGCCAGCAGTTACTCGTCGGGACTAGCCTCAGAGACCCAGTACTTC. V usage is TRBV6-5 and J usage is TRBJ2-5, with 9 bases aligning to TRBD2. The trim removed 0 bases at V and 4 bases at J, leaving 6 bases unmatched. Germline CDR1 reads MNHEY; CDR2 reads SVGAGI. The CDR3 length is 16 residues.

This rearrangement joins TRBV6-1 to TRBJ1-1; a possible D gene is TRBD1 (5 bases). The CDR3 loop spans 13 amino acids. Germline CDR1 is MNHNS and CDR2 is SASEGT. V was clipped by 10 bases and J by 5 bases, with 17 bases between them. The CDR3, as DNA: TGTGCCAACAGAAAACAGGAGAGTACTGAAGCTTTCTTT. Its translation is CANRKQESTEAFF.

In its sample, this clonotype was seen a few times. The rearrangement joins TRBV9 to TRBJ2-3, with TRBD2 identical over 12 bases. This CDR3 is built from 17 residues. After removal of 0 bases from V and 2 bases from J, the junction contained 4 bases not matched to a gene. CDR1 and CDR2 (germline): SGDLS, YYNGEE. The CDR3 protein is CASSVELAGGFTDTQYF. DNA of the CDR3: TGTGCCAGCAGCGTAGAACTAGCGGGGGGCTTCACAGATACGCAGTATTTT.

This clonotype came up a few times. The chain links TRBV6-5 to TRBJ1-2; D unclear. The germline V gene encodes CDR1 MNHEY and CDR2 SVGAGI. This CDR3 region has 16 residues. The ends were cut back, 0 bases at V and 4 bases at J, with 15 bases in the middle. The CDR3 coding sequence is TGTGCCAGCAGTTACTCGAAGGGTCTTCTAAGCTATGGCTACACCTTC. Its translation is CASSYSKGLLSYGYTF.

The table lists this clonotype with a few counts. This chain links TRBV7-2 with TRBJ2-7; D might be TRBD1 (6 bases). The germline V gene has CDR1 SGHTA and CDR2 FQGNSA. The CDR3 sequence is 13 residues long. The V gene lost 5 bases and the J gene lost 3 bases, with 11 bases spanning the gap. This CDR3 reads CASSRAGDYEQYF. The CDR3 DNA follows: TGTGCCAGCAGCCGCGCAGGGGACTACGAGCAGTACTTC.

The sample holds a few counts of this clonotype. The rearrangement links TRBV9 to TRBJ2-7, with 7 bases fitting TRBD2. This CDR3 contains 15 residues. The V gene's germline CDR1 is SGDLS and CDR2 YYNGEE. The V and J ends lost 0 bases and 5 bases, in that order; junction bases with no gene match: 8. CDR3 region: CASSVEGREGDEQYF. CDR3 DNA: TGTGCCAGCAGCGTAGAAGGCAGGGAGGGCGACGAGCAGTACTTC. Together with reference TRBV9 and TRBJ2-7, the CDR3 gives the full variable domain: DSGVTQTPKHLITATGQRVTLRCSPRSGDLSVYWYQQSLDQGLQFLIQYYNGEERAKGNILERFSAQQFPDLHSELNLSSLELGDSALYFCASSVEGREGDEQYFGPGTRLTVT.

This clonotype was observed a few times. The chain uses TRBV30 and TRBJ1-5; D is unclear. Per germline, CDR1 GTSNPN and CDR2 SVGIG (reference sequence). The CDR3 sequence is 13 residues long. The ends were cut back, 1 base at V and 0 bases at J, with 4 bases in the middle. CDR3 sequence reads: CAWSEDSNQPQHF. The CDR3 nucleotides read TGTGCCTGGAGTGAGGATAGCAATCAGCCCCAGCATTTT.

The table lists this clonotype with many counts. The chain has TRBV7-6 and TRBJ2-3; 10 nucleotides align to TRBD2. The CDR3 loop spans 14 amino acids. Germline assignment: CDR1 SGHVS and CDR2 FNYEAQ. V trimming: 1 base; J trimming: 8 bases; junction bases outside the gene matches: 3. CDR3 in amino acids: CASSLGSSGSTQYF. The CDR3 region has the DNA TGTGCCAGCAGCTTAGGGTCTAGCGGGAGTACGCAGTATTTT.

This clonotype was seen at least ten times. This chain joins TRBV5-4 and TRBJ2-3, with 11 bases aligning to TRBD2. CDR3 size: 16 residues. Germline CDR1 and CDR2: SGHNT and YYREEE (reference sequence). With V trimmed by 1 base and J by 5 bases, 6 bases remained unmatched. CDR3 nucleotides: TGTGCCAGCAGCTTGACTAGCGGGGGCCTGATAGATACGCAGTATTTT. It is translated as CASSLTSGGLIDTQYF.

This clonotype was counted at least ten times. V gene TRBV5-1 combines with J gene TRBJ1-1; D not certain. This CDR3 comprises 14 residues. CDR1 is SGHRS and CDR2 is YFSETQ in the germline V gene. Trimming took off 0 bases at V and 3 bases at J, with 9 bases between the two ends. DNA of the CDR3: TGCGCCAGCAGCTTGGAGGGCTGGGACACTGAAGCTTTCTTT. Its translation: CASSLEGWDTEAFF.

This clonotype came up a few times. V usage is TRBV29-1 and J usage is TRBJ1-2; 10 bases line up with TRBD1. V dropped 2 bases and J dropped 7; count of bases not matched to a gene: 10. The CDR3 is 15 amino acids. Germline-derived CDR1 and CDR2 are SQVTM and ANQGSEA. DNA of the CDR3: TGCAGCGTTGAAAACCAAGACAGGGGGCGCCCTGGCTACACCTTC. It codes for CSVENQDRGRPGYTF.

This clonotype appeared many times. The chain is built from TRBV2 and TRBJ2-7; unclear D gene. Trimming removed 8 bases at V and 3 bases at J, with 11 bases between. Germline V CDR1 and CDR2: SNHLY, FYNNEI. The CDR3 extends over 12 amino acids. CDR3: CASSENGYEQYF. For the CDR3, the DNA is TGTGCCAGCTCCGAGAACGGCTACGAGCAGTACTTC.

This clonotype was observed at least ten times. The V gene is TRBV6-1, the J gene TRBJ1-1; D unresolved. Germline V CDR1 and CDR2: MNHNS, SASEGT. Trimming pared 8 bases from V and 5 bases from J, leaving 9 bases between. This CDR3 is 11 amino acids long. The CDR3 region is CASLVMTEAFF. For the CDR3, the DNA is TGTGCCAGCTTGGTTATGACTGAAGCTTTCTTT.

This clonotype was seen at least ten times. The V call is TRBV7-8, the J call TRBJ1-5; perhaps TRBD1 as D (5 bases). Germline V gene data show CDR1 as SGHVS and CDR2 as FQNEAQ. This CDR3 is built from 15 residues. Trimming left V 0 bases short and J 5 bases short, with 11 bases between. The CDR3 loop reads CASSLAWGVDQPQHF. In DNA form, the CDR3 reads TGTGCCAGCAGCTTAGCGTGGGGGGTCGATCAGCCCCAGCATTTT.

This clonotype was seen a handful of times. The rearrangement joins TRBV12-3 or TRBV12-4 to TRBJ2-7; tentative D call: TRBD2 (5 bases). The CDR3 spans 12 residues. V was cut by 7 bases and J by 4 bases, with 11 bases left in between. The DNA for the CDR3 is TGTGCCAGCACCACGCCGGGATACGAGCAGTACTTC. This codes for CASTTPGYEQYF.

In nucleotides, the CDR3 is TGTGCCTGTGGTCGGGTCGGGCGGTCCACAGATACGCAGTATTTT. As protein: CACGRVGRSTDTQYF. This chain joins TRBV11-2 and TRBJ2-3; no firm D call. V was pared by 11 bases and J by 2 bases, with 20 bases between. This CDR3 is built from 15 residues. The germline V gene has CDR1 SGHAT and CDR2 FQNNGV.